What follows describes a single T cell receptor (beta chain). The target antigen is unknown. Looked up from germline, CDR1 is LNHDA and CDR2 is SQIVND (reference sequence). The CDR3 is 15 residues long. Germline trimming cut 5 bases from V and 15 bases from J; bases unmatched to any gene: 13. These data come from a study of cytomegalovirus exposure and HLA in healthy donors. Findings and limits, study-wide: Most TCR sequences were uncommon, yet certain public TCRs appeared in many donors. Sequencing had likely introduced a cluster of highly shared sequence variants as an artifact. Later analysis associated a missense DCLRE1C variant with TCR beta V- and J-gene trimming.

Amplification used 60 Vbeta primers and 13 Jbeta primers. Method: immunoSEQ multiplex PCR; TCRdb's copy keeps in-frame clones and lacks some. The sample records approximately 100,000 clones, under 80% being singletons. The V gene is TRBV19, the J gene TRBJ2-1; 13 bases map to TRBD2. This TCR was sampled from a woman between 50 and 59 years old in good health and CMV-seropositive. The specimen was PBMCs. In DNA, the CDR3 is TGTGCCAGTAGTCCCACCTGGACTAGCGGGAGAGTAGGGTTCTTC. This gives the protein CASSPTWTSGRVGFF.